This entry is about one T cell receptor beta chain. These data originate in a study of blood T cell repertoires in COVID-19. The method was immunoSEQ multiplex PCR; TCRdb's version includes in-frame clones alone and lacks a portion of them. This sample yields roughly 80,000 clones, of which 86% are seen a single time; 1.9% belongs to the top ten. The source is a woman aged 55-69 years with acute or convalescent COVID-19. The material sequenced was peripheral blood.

CDR3 DNA: TGCGCCAGCAGCTTCGGGAACACTGAAGCTTTCTTT. This encodes CASSFGNTEAFF. The chain recombines TRBV5-1 with TRBJ1-1; D is uncertain. The germline V gene encodes CDR1 SGHRS and CDR2 YFSETQ. V gave up 2 bases and J gave up 1 base, with 3 bases separating them. CDR3 length: 12 amino acids.